The sequence of this T cell receptor beta chain was determined in a study of cytomegalovirus exposure and HLA in healthy donors. In the PCR, 60 Vbeta and 13 Jbeta primers were used. Here immunoSEQ multiplex PCR was the method, and the copy in TCRdb shows in-frame clones only, minus some. The sample includes 100,000 to 150,000 clones, around two thirds of them seen just once. The CDR3 loop spans 16 amino acids. V trimming: 1 base; J trimming: 0 bases; junction bases outside the gene matches: 2. Germline CDR1 reads LGHNA; CDR2 reads YNFKEQ. The sequence was obtained from a man aged 60-69 years in good health and CMV-seropositive. This sequence joins TRBV4-2 and TRBJ2-3, with 9 bases fitting TRBD2. Material: PBMCs. This CDR3 reads CASSQALAGSTDTQYF. The CDR3 bases are TGTGCCAGCAGCCAAGCGCTAGCGGGGAGCACAGATACGCAGTATTTT.